Listed here is a single T cell receptor (beta chain). This could be a read error, since a much larger clone is one nucleotide away. The germline gives CDR1 MNHEY, CDR2 SMNVEV (reference sequence). The CDR3 spans 17 residues. The data derive from a study of T-cell reconstitution after alpha-beta-depleted transplantation in children. TCRbeta library preparation incorporated unique molecular identifiers. TCRdb reprocessed the PCR reads with MiXCR, giving one entry per CDR3 protein. The sample consists of roughly 280,000 distinct CDR3 sequences, 11% of them appearing once. The sample in question was peripheral blood, obtained 180 days after TCRalphabeta/CD19-depleted stem cell transplant. The chain carries TRBV27 and TRBJ2-3, with 12 nucleotides matching TRBD2. The receptor comes from a male patient between 2 and 10 years old who had a stem cell transplant for chronic granulomatous disease, so the T cells may come from the graft donor. This CDR3 reads CASSFYGLAGWPDMQYF. The CDR3 nucleotides are TGTGCCAGCAGTTTCTATGGACTAGCGGGATGGCCAGATATGCAGTATTTT.